This passage covers 21 T cell receptor beta chains from one sample sequenced in a study of long-term antiretroviral therapy in people with HIV. An immunoSEQ assay, version v3.0, was performed at survey level. The assay was immunoSEQ multiplex PCR, and TCRdb's table has in-frame clones only and misses some. The sample yields tens of thousands of clones, about four fifths seen once. The material was unsorted PBMCs, obtained 3 years after starting antiretroviral therapy. Receptor source: a man aged 50 to 60 with HIV.

The chain links TRBV6-5 to TRBJ2-4, with 10 positions matching TRBD2. The CDR3 extends over 15 amino acids. V dropped 6 bases and J dropped 11; count of bases not matched to a gene: 13. Per the germline V gene, CDR1 is MNHEY and CDR2 is SVGAGI. The CDR3 sequence: CASSRGGGLAGVQYF. In nucleotides, the CDR3 is TGTGCCAGCAGCCGTGGGGGTGGGCTAGCGGGGGTTCAGTACTTC.

This clone was counted between two and nine times. The J gene is TRBJ2-7, the V gene TRBV10-1, with 8 bases aligning to TRBD1. The CDR3 spans 19 residues. The V and J ends lost 3 bases and 1 base, in that order; junction bases with no gene match: 17. The germline V gene encodes CDR1 WNHNN and CDR2 SYGVQD (reference sequence). This chain's CDR3 is CASSDIGQGRPERSYEQYF. CDR3 coding DNA: TGCGCCAGCAGTGATATCGGACAGGGACGCCCCGAGAGGTCCTACGAGCAGTACTTC.

This clone was seen a few times. The chain recombines TRBV2 with TRBJ2-4; the D is unclear. The CDR3 has 14 amino acids. Germline values: CDR1 SNHLY, CDR2 FYNNEI. Trimming took 4 bases from V and 0 from J, leaving 7 bases between them. The CDR3 loop reads CASSAELAKNIQYF. As DNA, the CDR3 is TGTGCCAGCAGTGCCGAGCTAGCCAAAAACATTCAGTACTTC.

CDR3 coding DNA: TGTGCCAGCAGCTCGGGACAGTTCCAAGAGACCCAGTACTTC. Amino acid sequence: CASSSGQFQETQYF. The gene calls are TRBV7-2 and TRBJ2-5; 7 bases line up with TRBD1. CDR1 and CDR2 (germline): SGHTA, FQGNSA. This CDR3 is built from 14 residues. Trimming at V came to 4 bases and at J to 1 base, leaving 3 bases not matched to a gene.

This clone was counted once. V gene TRBV30 combines with J gene TRBJ1-4, with D perhaps TRBD1 (5 bases). The V end lost 2 bases, the J end lost 7 bases, and 20 bases lay between the germline ends. The germline gives CDR1 GTSNPN, CDR2 SVGIG (reference sequence). The length of the CDR3 is 16 residues. The CDR3 protein is CAWSSKGTVPREKLFF. The CDR3, as DNA: TGTGCCTGGAGTTCAAAGGGGACTGTCCCTCGTGAAAAACTGTTTTTT.

J is TRBJ1-4 and V is TRBV7-9; the D is unclear. Trimming pared 5 bases from V and 4 bases from J, leaving 11 bases between. The CDR3 totals 14 residues. The germline CDR1 and CDR2 sequences are SEHNR and FQNEAQ (reference sequence). The CDR3 loop reads CASSPAMINEKLFF. The DNA for the CDR3 is TGTGCCAGCAGCCCCGCCATGATTAATGAAAAACTGTTTTTT. Full variable domain (missing parts from reference TRBV7-9 and TRBJ1-4): DTGVSQNPRHKITKRGQNVTFRCDPISEHNRLYWYRQTLGQGPEFLTYFQNEAQLEKSRLLSDRFSAERPKGSFSTLEIQRTEQGDSAMYLCASSPAMINEKLFFGSGTQLSVL.

This chain connects TRBV6-5 to TRBJ1-3, with D perhaps matching TRBD1 (6 bases). The CDR3 totals 15 residues. CDR1 is MNHEY and CDR2 is SVGAGI in the germline V gene. The germline V and J ends were trimmed by 0 bases and 5 bases, with 11 bases remaining between them. The CDR3 DNA reads as TGTGCCAGCAGTTACTCTTCGGGGGCCCGAAACACCATATATTTT. This encodes CASSYSSGARNTIYF.

The genes are TRBV25-1 and TRBJ2-3, with D perhaps TRBD1 or TRBD2 (5 bases each). CDR1 and CDR2 (germline): MGHDK, SYGVNS. This CDR3 comprises 13 residues. The CDR3 protein is CARGRLPTDTQYF. DNA of the CDR3: TGTGCGAGGGGTAGATTACCCACAGATACGCAGTATTTT.

This clone appeared once. The rearrangement joins TRBV29-1 to TRBJ2-3, with D perhaps assigned TRBD1 or TRBD2 (6 bases each). V was clipped by 6 bases and J by 1 base, with 14 bases between them. CDR1 and CDR2 (germline): SQVTM, ANQGSEA. The CDR3 spans 14 residues. The CDR3 DNA follows: TGCAGCGTCGCCGGGGGCAGGGGCACAGATACGCAGTATTTT. Translated: CSVAGGRGTDTQYF.

This chain joins TRBV5-4 and TRBJ2-7; unclear D gene. The CDR3 length is 12 residues. With 2 bases removed from V and 3 bases from J, the gap between germline ends came to 6 bases. Germline V gene lookup returns CDR1 SGHNT and CDR2 YYREEE (reference sequence). The CDR3 nucleotides read TGTGCCAGCAGCTTAGACTTCTACGAGCAGTACTTC. The encoded protein is CASSLDFYEQYF.

The V call is TRBV18, the J call TRBJ1-6; D ambiguous. The germline gives CDR1 KGHSH, CDR2 LQKENI. CDR3 length: 16 residues. Trimming removed 2 bases at V and 5 bases at J, with 13 bases between. The DNA of the CDR3 is TGTGCCAGCTCACCATTACTCACGGCGGATAATTCACCCCTCCACTTT. It is translated as CASSPLLTADNSPLHF.

This chain links TRBV27 with TRBJ2-7; D is perhaps TRBD1 or TRBD2 (5 bases each). The CDR3 extends over 15 amino acids. In germline, CDR1 is MNHEY, CDR2 SMNVEV (reference sequence). V lost 2 bases and J lost 3, with 14 bases in between. The CDR3 nucleotides read TGTGCCAGCAGTTTAGTAGGGGAAGGGAGCTACGAGCAGTACTTC. Encoded protein: CASSLVGEGSYEQYF.

The J gene is TRBJ2-7, the V gene TRBV2; D is unresolved. V was clipped by 5 bases and J by 3 bases, with 5 bases between them. Looked up from germline, CDR1 is SNHLY and CDR2 is FYNNEI. The CDR3 runs 11 residues. CDR3 in DNA: TGTGCCAGCAGTCCCTACTACGAGCAGTACTTC. Its translation is CASSPYYEQYF.

The V and J genes are TRBV6-1 and TRBJ1-2, with D tentatively TRBD1 (5 bases). The CDR3 is made up of 13 amino acids. The V end lost 7 bases, the J end lost 4 bases, and 13 bases lay between the germline ends. Per the germline V gene, CDR1 is MNHNS and CDR2 is SASEGT. CDR3 bases: TGTGCCAGCACCCCAGACAGAGTCTATGGCTACACCTTC. It specifies CASTPDRVYGYTF.

This clone was recorded only once. This chain connects TRBV29-1 to TRBJ1-1; a weak D match, TRBD1 (6 bases). The ends were cut back, 4 bases at V and 1 base at J, with 10 bases in the middle. This CDR3 region has 13 residues. Germline CDR1 is SQVTM and CDR2 is ANQGSEA. This chain's CDR3 is CSVAQGTNTEAFF. Here the CDR3 DNA reads TGCAGCGTTGCTCAGGGGACGAACACTGAAGCTTTCTTT.

In this sample, this clone turned up a few times. The chain has TRBV6-4 and TRBJ2-3, with 10 nucleotides matching TRBD1. This CDR3 is 16 amino acids long. Germline lookup yields CDR1 MRHNA and CDR2 SNTAGT. V dropped 5 bases and J dropped 2; count of bases not matched to a gene: 7. CDR3 protein: CASSMGQGPATDTQYF. In DNA, the CDR3 is TGTGCCAGCAGTATGGGACAGGGGCCGGCCACAGATACGCAGTATTTT.

The V gene is TRBV21-1, the J gene TRBJ1-6. TRBV21-1 is deemed a pseudogene. This CDR3 contains 16 residues. CDR3 DNA: TGTGCCAGCAGCAATTACCGGGAGGCAGTCGGCTCACCCCTCCACTTT. This translates into CASSNYREAVGSPLHF.

This chain links TRBV5-6 with TRBJ1-2; TRBD1 matches at 7 bases. The CDR3 loop spans 15 amino acids. V was clipped by 2 bases and J by 7 bases; unmatched bases: 11. Germline V CDR1 and CDR2: SGHDT, YYEEEE. The CDR3 DNA is TGTGCCAGCAGCTTACCCAAGGGGGCAGGGCCTGGCTACACCTTC. It encodes CASSLPKGAGPGYTF.

The chain has TRBV4-3 and TRBJ2-3; possible D gene TRBD1, 6 bases. The germline CDR1 and CDR2 sequences are LGHNA and YSLEER. V was clipped by 0 bases and J by 5 bases, with 12 bases between them. This CDR3 comprises 15 residues. CDR3 sequence (DNA): TGCGCCAGCAGCCAAGATTTCAGGGGCCGAGATACGCAGTATTTT. Protein: CASSQDFRGRDTQYF.

The V and J genes are TRBV7-9 and TRBJ2-1, with 14 nucleotides matching TRBD2. There are 15 residues in the CDR3. Looked up from germline, CDR1 is SEHNR and CDR2 is FQNEAQ (reference sequence). Trimming removed 5 bases from V and 8 bases from J; junction bases left unmatched: 5. CDR3 bases: TGTGCCAGCAGCAGTGGGACTAGCGGGGGCTATGAGCAGTTCTTC. Its translation is CASSSGTSGGYEQFF.

The rearrangement links TRBV5-1 to TRBJ2-5, with D maybe TRBD2 (5 bases). With 0 bases removed from V and 4 bases from J, the gap between germline ends came to 16 bases. Germline CDR1 reads SGHRS; CDR2 reads YFSETQ. The CDR3 spans 16 residues. Written as DNA, the CDR3 is TGCGCCAGCAGCTTGGAAGCGGCTTCGGGAAGAGAGACCCAGTACTTC. Amino acid sequence: CASSLEAASGRETQYF.